This T cell receptor beta chain derives from a study of response to subunit inactivated influenza vaccine. General observations from the study: T cells newly recruited by each seasonal influenza vaccination are few, the authors suggested.

TCRdb passed the RT-PCR reads through MiXCR, listing each CDR3 protein once. This sample has more than 400,000 distinct CDR3 sequences, with 10% to 11% found just once. On this clonotype itself: Its antigen remains unknown.

Germline CDR1 is SGHTA and CDR2 is FQGNSA. This CDR3 region has 14 residues. The J segment lost 4 bases and the V segment lost 3 bases, leaving 1 base of the junction unmatched. The gene calls are TRBV7-2 and TRBJ2-2; 8 bases map to TRBD1. The sequences come from PBMCs from blood, collected about 40 days after vaccination. The TCR originated in a man in his fifties who received an inactivated influenza vaccine. The DNA of the CDR3 is TGTGCCAGCAGCTTGGACAGGGTCACCGGGGAGCTGTTTTTT. Translated, it gives CASSLDRVTGELFF.